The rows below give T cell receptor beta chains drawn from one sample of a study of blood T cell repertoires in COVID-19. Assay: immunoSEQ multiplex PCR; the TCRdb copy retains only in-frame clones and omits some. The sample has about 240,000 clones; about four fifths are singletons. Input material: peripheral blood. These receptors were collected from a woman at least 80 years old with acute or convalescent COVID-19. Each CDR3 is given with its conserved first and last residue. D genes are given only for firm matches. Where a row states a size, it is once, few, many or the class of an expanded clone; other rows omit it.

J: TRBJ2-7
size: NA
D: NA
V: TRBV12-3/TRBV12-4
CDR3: CASSLGGPDEQYF
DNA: TGTGCCAGCAGTTTAGGAGGGCCCGACGAGCAGTACTTC

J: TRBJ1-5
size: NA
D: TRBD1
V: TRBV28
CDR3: CASSRDRHNQPQHF
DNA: TGTGCCAGCAGCCGGGACAGACACAATCAGCCCCAGCATTTT

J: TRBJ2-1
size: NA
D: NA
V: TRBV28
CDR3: CASSLGYLPGGEQFF
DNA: TGTGCCAGCAGTTTGGGCTACCTACCCGGGGGTGAGCAGTTCTTC

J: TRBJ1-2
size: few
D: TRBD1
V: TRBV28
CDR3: CASLPPGQGMDGYTF
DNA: TGTGCCAGCCTGCCCCCGGGACAGGGTATGGATGGCTACACCTTC

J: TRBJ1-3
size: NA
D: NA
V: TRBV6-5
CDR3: CASSYPSGVSGNTIYF
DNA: TGTGCCAGCAGTTACCCGTCAGGGGTCTCTGGAAACACCATATATTTT

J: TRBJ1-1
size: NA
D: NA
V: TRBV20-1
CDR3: CSALPGAQAFF
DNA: TGCAGTGCTTTGCCAGGGGCACAAGCTTTCTTT

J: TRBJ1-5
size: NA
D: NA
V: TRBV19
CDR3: CASSPLDGSNQPQHF
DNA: TGTGCCAGTAGTCCTCTAGACGGCAGCAATCAGCCCCAGCATTTT

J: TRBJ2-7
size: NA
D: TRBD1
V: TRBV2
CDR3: CASKTDRVDTYEQYF
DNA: TGTGCCAGCAAAACAGACAGGGTTGATACCTACGAGCAGTACTTC

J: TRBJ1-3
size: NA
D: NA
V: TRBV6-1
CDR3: CASSVRGDYSGNTIYF
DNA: TGTGCCAGCAGTGTCAGGGGCGATTACTCTGGAAACACCATATATTTT

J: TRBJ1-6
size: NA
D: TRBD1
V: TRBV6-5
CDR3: CASSSQGALNSPLHF
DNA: TGTGCCAGCAGTTCACAGGGGGCCTTGAATTCACCCCTCCACTTT

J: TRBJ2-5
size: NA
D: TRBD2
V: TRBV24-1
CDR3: CATSDSPGVAGYQETQYF
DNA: TGTGCCACCAGTGACTCCCCCGGGGTAGCGGGGTACCAAGAGACCCAGTACTTC

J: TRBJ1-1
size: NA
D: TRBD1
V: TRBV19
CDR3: CASSHNGQGGTEAFF
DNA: TGTGCCAGTAGTCATAACGGACAGGGAGGAACTGAAGCTTTCTTT

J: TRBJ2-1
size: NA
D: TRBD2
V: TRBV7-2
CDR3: CASSSEVGRGGREQFF
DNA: TGTGCCAGCAGCTCCGAGGTGGGGCGGGGGGGCCGTGAGCAGTTCTTC

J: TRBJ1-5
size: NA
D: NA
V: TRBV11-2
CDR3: CASSLAAPTGGKNQPQHF
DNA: TGTGCCAGCAGCTTAGCCGCCCCCACCGGCGGGAAGAATCAGCCCCAGCATTTT

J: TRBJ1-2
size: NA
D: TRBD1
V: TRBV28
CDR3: CASSLGQGALYTF
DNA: TGTGCCAGCAGTTTAGGGCAGGGGGCTCTGTACACCTTC

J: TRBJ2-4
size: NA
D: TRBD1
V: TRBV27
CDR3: CASSPGTALAKNIQYF
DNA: TGTGCCAGCAGTCCCGGGACAGCTCTAGCCAAAAACATTCAGTACTTC

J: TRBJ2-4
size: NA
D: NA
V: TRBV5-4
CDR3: CASRSGGELAKNIQYF
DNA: TGTGCCAGCAGGTCCGGGGGTGAACTAGCCAAAAACATTCAGTACTTC

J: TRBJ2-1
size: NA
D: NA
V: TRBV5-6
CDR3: CASSFYQGSNEQFF
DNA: TGTGCCAGCAGCTTCTACCAGGGATCTAATGAGCAGTTCTTC

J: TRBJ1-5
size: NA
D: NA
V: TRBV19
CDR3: CASHWGGTGTSQPQHF
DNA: TGTGCCAGCCACTGGGGTGGGACTGGCACAAGTCAGCCCCAGCATTTT

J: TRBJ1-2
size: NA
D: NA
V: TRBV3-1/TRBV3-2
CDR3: CASSRGGIGYTF
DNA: TGTGCCAGCAGCAGGGGGGGGATTGGCTACACCTTC

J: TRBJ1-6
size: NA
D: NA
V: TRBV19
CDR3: CATATVINSPLHF
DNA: TGTGCCACCGCGACAGTGATTAATTCACCCCTCCACTTT

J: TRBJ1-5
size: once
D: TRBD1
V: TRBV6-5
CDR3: CASSYATGDPNQPQHF
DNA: TGTGCCAGCAGTTACGCGACAGGGGATCCTAATCAGCCCCAGCATTTT

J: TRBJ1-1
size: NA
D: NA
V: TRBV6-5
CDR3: CASSRGGNTEAFF
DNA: TGTGCCAGCAGTAGGGGGGGGAACACTGAAGCTTTCTTT

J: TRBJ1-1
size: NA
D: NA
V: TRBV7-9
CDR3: CASSFTGLANTEAFF
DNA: TGTGCCAGCAGCTTCACCGGACTAGCGAACACTGAAGCTTTCTTT

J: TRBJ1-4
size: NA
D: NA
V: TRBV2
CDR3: CASKAGFATNEKLFF
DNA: TGTGCCAGCAAGGCGGGCTTCGCAACTAATGAAAAACTGTTTTTT

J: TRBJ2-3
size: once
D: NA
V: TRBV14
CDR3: CASSVEDTQYF
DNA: TGTGCCAGCAGCGTAGAAGATACGCAGTATTTT

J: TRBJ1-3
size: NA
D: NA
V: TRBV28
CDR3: CASTRGSGNTIYF
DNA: TGTGCCAGCACCAGGGGTTCAGGAAACACCATATATTTT

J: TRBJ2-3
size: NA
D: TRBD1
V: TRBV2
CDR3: CATDRGWADTQYF
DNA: TGTGCCACCGACAGGGGCTGGGCAGATACGCAGTATTTT

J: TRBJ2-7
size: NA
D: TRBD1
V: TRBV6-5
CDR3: CASSRGQGVAYEQYF
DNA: TGTGCCAGCAGCCGGGGACAGGGGGTAGCCTACGAGCAGTACTTC

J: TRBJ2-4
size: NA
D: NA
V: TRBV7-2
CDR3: CASSPRTGRLSKNIQYF
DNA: TGTGCCAGCAGCCCAAGGACGGGGAGACTGTCCAAAAACATTCAGTACTTC

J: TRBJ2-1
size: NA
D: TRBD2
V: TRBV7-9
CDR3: CASSFVERGGSNEQFF
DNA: TGTGCCAGCAGCTTTGTGGAGCGGGGGGGCTCCAATGAGCAGTTCTTC